This T cell receptor (beta chain) was captured in a study of blood T cell repertoires in COVID-19. Recruited during active infection, patients (from Seattle) were subsequently followed longitudinally. Produced via immunoSEQ multiplex PCR; TCRdb's table is partial and in-frame only. The repertoire has around 84,000 clones, roughly three quarters of them found once; the top ten carry roughly a third. The CDR3 loop spans 14 amino acids. V lost 5 bases, J lost 2 bases, and 10 bases lay in between. Germline-derived CDR1 and CDR2 are MNHEY and SMNVEV (reference sequence). Sample: peripheral blood. J is TRBJ1-5 and V is TRBV27, with unresolved D. The TCR sequence derives from a man between 60 and 75 years old with COVID-19, enrolled during active disease. Here the CDR3 reads CASSPRRGNQPQHF. The CDR3 DNA reads as TGTGCCAGCAGTCCCCGGAGGGGCAATCAGCCCCAGCATTTT.